The entry below gives a single TCR beta chain sequence along with its context. The sample contains more than one DNA sequence encoding this CDR3. In germline, CDR1 is SGDLS, CDR2 YYNGEE. The CDR3 runs 13 residues. V shed 2 bases and J shed 0 bases, with 6 bases lying between them. The sample belongs to a study of blood T cell repertoires in COVID-19. The repertoire was sequenced with immunoSEQ multiplex PCR; TCRdb's copy has only in-frame clones and lacks some. The sample holds 300,000 to 400,000 clones; around nine tenths are singletons and the top ten take about 5%. The material sequenced was PBMCs or T cells enriched from blood (not recorded which). This TCR derives from a man under 40 who had recovered from COVID-19. This chain uses TRBV9 with TRBJ2-7; D is unclear. CDR3 DNA: TGTGCCAGCAGCGTCGGTAGCTCCTACGAGCAGTACTTC. It yields the protein CASSVGSSYEQYF.